A single sample gave rise to the 16 T cell receptor beta chains below, sequenced in a study of cytomegalovirus exposure and HLA in healthy donors. PCR was performed using 60 Vbeta and 13 Jbeta primers. The method was immunoSEQ multiplex PCR; TCRdb's version includes in-frame clones alone and lacks a portion of them. Counted here are a few hundred thousand clones, 65% to 80% occurring once; the ten biggest clones make up 0.22%. The material sequenced was PBMCs. The origin of the receptors is a girl aged 2 to 9 in good health and CMV-seronegative.

The J gene is TRBJ2-1, the V gene TRBV5-1; weak D call: TRBD2 (6 bases). Germline V lookup: CDR1 SGHRS, CDR2 YFSETQ. The CDR3 length is 15 residues. V lost 0 bases to trimming and J lost 4 bases, with 11 bases between them. CDR3 sequence: CASSLGRAGYNEQFF. The CDR3 coding sequence is TGCGCCAGCAGCTTGGGGAGGGCAGGGTACAATGAGCAGTTCTTC.

The chain joins TRBV29-1 to TRBJ1-4; maybe TRBD1 (5 bases). Per germline, CDR1 SQVTM and CDR2 ANQGSEA. Trimming took 3 bases from V and 3 from J, leaving 11 bases between them. This CDR3 has 14 residues. The CDR3 region is CSVEVAGSNEKLFF. In DNA form, the CDR3 reads TGCAGCGTTGAGGTGGCAGGGTCTAATGAAAAACTGTTTTTT.

The rearrangement links TRBV18 to TRBJ1-3; maybe TRBD1 (6 bases). Trimming shortened V by 1 base and J by 3 bases, and 16 bases separated the two germline ends. Germline V gives CDR1 KGHSH, CDR2 LQKENI. This CDR3 has 17 residues. The CDR3 here is CASSPQDTGLRGNTIYF. CDR3 nucleotide sequence: TGTGCCAGCTCACCACAGGACACAGGGCTGCGTGGAAACACCATATATTTT. Drawing the rest from reference TRBV18 and TRBJ1-3, the complete variable domain is NAGVMQNPRHLVRRRGQEARLRCSPMKGHSHVYWYRQLPEEGLKFMVYLQKENIIDESGMPKERFSAEFPKEGPSILRIQQVVRGDSAAYFCASSPQDTGLRGNTIYFGEGSWLTVV.

This chain connects TRBV5-1 to TRBJ2-7; TRBD2 matches at 8 bases. Trimming at V came to 0 bases and at J to 4 bases, leaving 6 bases not matched to a gene. Germline assignment: CDR1 SGHRS and CDR2 YFSETQ. This CDR3 spans 15 amino acids. Here the CDR3 DNA reads TGCGCCAGCAGCTTGGTCAGCGGGAGTCGGTACGAGCAGTACTTC. This sequence encodes CASSLVSGSRYEQYF.

The CDR3: CASSEQGSGTGELFF. The DNA of the CDR3 is TGTGCCAGCAGTGAGCAAGGATCGGGCACCGGGGAGCTGTTTTTT. The genes are TRBV2 and TRBJ2-2; D remains ambiguous. Germline V CDR1 and CDR2: SNHLY, FYNNEI. This CDR3 comprises 15 residues. Trimming removed 3 bases from V and 4 bases from J, with 12 bases in between. The full variable domain, with the rest looked up from reference TRBV2 and TRBJ2-2, is EPEVTQTPSHQVTQMGQEVILRCVPISNHLYFYWYRQILGQKVEFLVSFYNNEISEKSEIFDDQFSVERPDGSNFTLKIRSTKLEDSAMYFCASSEQGSGTGELFFGEGSRLTVL.

This clone was counted a few times. The chain employs TRBV2 and TRBJ2-7; 10 nucleotides align to TRBD2. J lost 3 bases, V lost 6 bases, and 5 bases had no gene match. Germline assignment: CDR1 SNHLY and CDR2 FYNNEI. This CDR3 contains 14 residues. In nucleotides, the CDR3 is TGTGCCAGCAGGGTAGCGGGAGGACACTACGAGCAGTACTTC. It encodes CASRVAGGHYEQYF.

This clone was detected only once. The gene calls are TRBV20-1 and TRBJ2-3; D remains unclear. The CDR3 has 11 residues. CDR1 and CDR2 from the germline V gene are DFQATT and SNEGSKA (reference sequence). V lost 3 bases to trimming and J lost 8 bases, with 9 bases between them. As DNA, the CDR3 is TGCAGTGCTAGCCCCCCTGTTACGCAGTATTTT. This encodes CSASPPVTQYF.

The chain has TRBV11-2 and TRBJ2-4; 11 nucleotides align to TRBD2. The CDR3 covers 12 residues. Germline values: CDR1 SGHAT, CDR2 FQNNGV. V lost 4 bases to trimming and J lost 14 bases; unmatched junction nucleotides: 4. CDR3 DNA sequence: TGTGCCAGCAGCTATAGCGGGAGGGCCGAGTACTTC. Residues: CASSYSGRAEYF.

Details on this clone: A read error may account for a junction end that differs from germline. The CDR3 DNA sequence: TGCGCCAGCAACTTGGAACCCAAAAACTCCCTTAACTCTGGGGCCAACGTCCTGACTTTC. Protein: CASNLEPKNSLNSGANVLTF. The chain has TRBV5-1 and TRBJ2-6; no clear D gene. Germline-derived CDR1 and CDR2 are SGHRS and YFSETQ. The CDR3 runs to 20 residues.

The chain carries TRBV19 and TRBJ2-2, with unresolved D. The CDR3 spans 15 residues. Trimming left V 3 bases short and J 1 base short, with 9 bases between. Germline loops: CDR1 LNHDA, CDR2 SQIVND (reference sequence). This CDR3 reads CASSILTRNTGELFF. In DNA, the CDR3 is TGTGCCAGTAGTATCCTCACAAGGAACACCGGGGAGCTGTTTTTT.

The V and J genes are TRBV7-9 and TRBJ1-1; D possibly corresponds to TRBD1 (6 bases). Per germline, CDR1 SEHNR and CDR2 FQNEAQ (reference sequence). The V end lost 4 bases, the J end lost 8 bases, and 8 bases lay between the germline ends. The CDR3 covers 11 residues. The CDR3 reads CASSYDREAFF. DNA for the CDR3: TGTGCCAGCAGCTACGACAGGGAAGCTTTCTTT.

This rearrangement joins TRBV10-1 to TRBJ2-1, with D possibly matching TRBD2 (6 bases). The CDR3 runs 14 residues. V lost 3 bases, J lost 5 bases, and 11 bases lay in between. Germline V CDR1 and CDR2: WNHNN, SYGVQD (reference sequence). The CDR3 nucleotides read TGCGCCAGCAGTGAATATGCTAGCGACAATGAGCAGTTCTTC. Translating gives CASSEYASDNEQFF.

The V gene is TRBV29-1, the J gene TRBJ2-3, with TRBD2 identical over 7 bases. The ends lost 7 bases at V and 9 bases at J; junction bases unmatched: 10. CDR1 and CDR2 from the germline V gene are SQVTM and ANQGSEA. The CDR3 runs 12 residues. The CDR3 spells CSAVEAAGTQYF. The CDR3, as DNA: TGCAGCGCCGTAGAGGCAGCGGGGACGCAGTATTTT.

The V gene is TRBV29-1, the J gene TRBJ1-1; D might be TRBD1 (6 bases). The CDR3 contains 12 residues. Between the trimmed V and J ends, which lost 3 bases and 5 bases, there was a span of 10 bases. Germline CDR1 SQVTM, CDR2 ANQGSEA. CDR3 nucleotide sequence: TGCAGCGTTGAGATAAGGGGGACTGAAGCTTTCTTT. Translated: CSVEIRGTEAFF.

In nucleotides, the CDR3 is TGTGCCAGCAGCTTCAGCGGGAGGAACACCGGGGAGCTGTTTTTT. Translating it yields CASSFSGRNTGELFF. The chain couples TRBV7-8 to TRBJ2-2, with 8 nucleotides matching TRBD2. J gave up 1 base and V 3 bases, and 1 base lay outside the gene matches. The CDR3 runs to 15 residues. Per the germline V gene, CDR1 is SGHVS and CDR2 is FQNEAQ.

J is TRBJ2-5 and V is TRBV14, with a weak D call TRBD2 (6 bases). The V end lost 5 bases, the J end lost 2 bases, and 9 bases lay between the germline ends. The CDR3 loop spans 13 amino acids. Germline values: CDR1 SGHDN, CDR2 FVKESK. The CDR3 loop reads CASSAGLQETQYF. The CDR3 DNA reads TGTGCCAGCAGCGCGGGGCTTCAAGAGACCCAGTACTTC. Looking up the rest from reference TRBV14 and TRBJ2-5 gives the full variable domain: EAGVTQFPSHSVIEKGQTVTLRCDPISGHDNLYWYRRVMGKEIKFLLHFVKESKQDESGMPNNRFLAERTGGTYSTLKVQPAELEDSGVYFCASSAGLQETQYFGPGTRLLVL.